This TCR beta chain was profiled in a study of cytomegalovirus exposure and HLA in healthy donors. Study-wide findings and caveats: TCR beta V segments were, for the most part, productive about 87% or about 30% of the time in an earlier analysis. Cytomegalovirus status was reportedly diagnosed by the classifier with high sensitivity and specificity. Exclusion applied to some V segments, including TRBV6-2 and TRBV6-3, as they were indistinguishable.

The PCR made use of 60 Vbeta and 13 Jbeta primers. Authors' analysis steps: It was a later analysis that counted around 85 million unique TCR beta chains, of which approximately 9.9 million were shared. The method was immunoSEQ multiplex PCR; TCRdb's version includes in-frame clones alone and lacks a portion of them. That table gives V, J and clone size, and the DNA gave D and trimming. The sample lists 250,000 to 300,000 clones; around four fifths were seen once. Germline lookup yields CDR1 LNHDA and CDR2 SQIVND (reference sequence). J lost 7 bases, V lost 8 bases, and 15 bases had no gene match. The CDR3 totals 17 residues. As for this clone: Its specificity is not known.

This TCR came from a woman in her 40s in good health and CMV-seropositive. The rearrangement uses TRBV19 and TRBJ2-1; 12 bases are shared with TRBD2. Specimen: PBMCs. In nucleotides, the CDR3 is TGTGCCAGTTCCCGATTCGGACTAGCGGGATCAGATAATGAGCAGTTCTTC. This gives the protein CASSRFGLAGSDNEQFF. Combining the CDR3 with reference TRBV19 and TRBJ2-1 gives the whole variable domain DGGITQSPKYLFRKEGQNVTLSCEQNLNHDAMYWYRQDPGQGLRLIYYSQIVNDFQKGDIAEGYSVSREKKESFPLTVTSAQKNPTAFYLCASSRFGLAGSDNEQFFGPGTRLTVL.